These 14 T cell receptor beta chains came from one sample sequenced in a study of molecular identifiers for immune sequencing clone quantification. TCRdb fed the PCR reads into MiXCR, producing one record per CDR3 protein. This sample has hundreds of thousands of distinct CDR3 sequences, with approximately 20% found just once. Input material: naive CD8+ T cells from blood, with Jurkat cell RNA spiked in. Described subset: FACS-sorted CD8+CD4-CCR7+CD45RA+ naive T cells. The receptors were gathered from a human donor in good health. Some libraries in this study had Jurkat cell RNA spiked in.

This clonotype came up a few times. V gene TRBV10-1 combines with J gene TRBJ2-3; no firm D call. The V end lost 3 bases, the J end lost 10 bases, and 8 bases lay between the germline ends. Germline CDR1 is WNHNN and CDR2 is SYGVQD (reference sequence). This CDR3 spans 11 amino acids. The CDR3 coding sequence is TGCGCCAGCAGTGACCCCCGGTCGCAGTATTTT. Its protein product is CASSDPRSQYF.

This clonotype was detected ten times or more. V usage is TRBV28 and J usage is TRBJ1-1; D remains ambiguous. Germline CDR1 is MDHEN and CDR2 is SYDVKM. This CDR3 has 15 residues. The germline V and J ends were trimmed by 4 bases and 1 base, with 13 bases remaining between them. CDR3 DNA sequence: TGTGCCAGCAGTTGGCGGGGAAAGACGAACACTGAAGCTTTCTTT. Its translation: CASSWRGKTNTEAFF.

On this clonotype: The junction and the germline gene differ at one end; a read error may be behind it. The J gene is TRBJ2-4, the V gene TRBV7-9; D might be TRBD2 (5 bases). CDR1 is SEHNR and CDR2 is FQNEAQ in the germline V gene (reference sequence). The CDR3 has 14 amino acids. CDR3 DNA: TGTGCCAGCAGCTTACGCGAAGAGGGAAACATTCAGTGCTTC. Its protein product is CASSLREEGNIQCF.

This clonotype occurred once. This may be a read error, as it is one base from a much larger clone. The conserved closing phenylalanine or tryptophan is absent in this CDR3, likely reflecting a read error. The chain combines TRBV12-3 or TRBV12-4 with TRBJ1-1; D uncertain. The V gene lost 5 bases and the J gene lost 1 base, with 20 bases spanning the gap. CDR3 length: 17 amino acids. CDR3 bases: TGTGCCAGCAGTCTTTCCCTAACGCCCACCCCGAACACTGAAGCTTTCCTT. Its translation is CASSLSLTPTPNTEAFL.

A remark on this clonotype: Lacking the conserved final phenylalanine or tryptophan, this CDR3 likely reflects a read error. The J gene is TRBJ1-5, the V gene TRBV13; D uncertain. Trimming removed 0 bases at V and 0 bases at J, with 6 bases between. The germline V gene encodes CDR1 PRHDT and CDR2 FYEKMQ (reference sequence). CDR3 length equals 15 residues. Written as DNA, the CDR3 is TGTGCCAGCAGCTTAGGGACGGATAGCAATCAGCCCCAGCATCTT. This encodes CASSLGTDSNQPQHL.

In this sample, this clonotype turned up many times. The chain joins TRBV5-1 to TRBJ2-7; no clear D gene. The CDR3 is 13 amino acids. V was clipped by 4 bases and J by 7 bases, with 15 bases between them. Germline V CDR1 and CDR2: SGHRS, YFSETQ. The CDR3 sequence: CASSGDNGIEQYF. The DNA for the CDR3 is TGCGCCAGCAGCGGCGACAATGGGATTGAGCAGTACTTC. Complete variable domain (other parts from reference TRBV5-1 and TRBJ2-7): KAGVTQTPRYLIKTRGQQVTLSCSPISGHRSVSWYQQTPGQGLQFLFEYFSETQRNKGNFPGRFSGRQFSNSRSEMNVSTLELGDSALYLCASSGDNGIEQYFGPGTRLTVT.

The chain is built from TRBV5-3 and TRBJ2-7, with TRBD1 matching 10 bases. TRBV5-3 is assigned to the ORF class and has an uncertain function. Trimming took 8 bases from V and 2 from J; bases not matched to a gene: 7. The length of the CDR3 is 14 residues. This CDR3 is CASGYGTGAYEQYF. CDR3 DNA sequence: TGTGCCAGCGGCTATGGGACAGGGGCCTACGAGCAGTACTTC.

This clonotype was recorded many times. The V gene is TRBV11-2, the J gene TRBJ2-7; 12 positions match TRBD2. Germline CDR1 reads SGHAT; CDR2 reads FQNNGV. V gave up 4 bases and J gave up 6 bases; unmatched junction bases: 13. The CDR3 contains 17 residues. CDR3 sequence: CASSSLAGGTLGREQYF. CDR3 nucleotide sequence: TGTGCCAGCAGCTCACTAGCGGGGGGTACCCTGGGCCGCGAGCAGTACTTC.

This clonotype came up a few times. The chain is built from TRBV4-3 and TRBJ2-7; TRBD2 matches 7 bases. The junction had 6 bases not matched to a gene; V was cut back by 1 base and J by 3 bases. The CDR3 is 15 amino acids. The germline V gene has CDR1 LGHNA and CDR2 YSLEER. CDR3 bases: TGCGCCAGCAGCCAAGCGCGGGGGACTAACTACGAGCAGTACTTC. Amino acid sequence: CASSQARGTNYEQYF.

Concerning this clonotype itself: The germline gene is not matched at one end of the junction; a read error may be the cause. The chain recombines TRBV7-6 with TRBJ2-3; D gene uncertain. The CDR3 is 15 residues long. Germline CDR1 and CDR2: SGHVS and FNYEAQ. For the CDR3, the DNA is TGTGCCTGCAGCTTAGCCGGCTATAGCACAGATACGCAGTATTTT. It translates to CACSLAGYSTDTQYF.

This rearrangement joins TRBV7-9 to TRBJ2-1; a weak D match, TRBD1 (6 bases). Trimming pared 1 base from V and 8 bases from J, leaving 15 bases between. Germline CDR1 reads SEHNR; CDR2 reads FQNEAQ (reference sequence). The CDR3 covers 15 residues. The CDR3 nucleotides read TGTGCCAGCAGCTTAGTCGGACAGAGTCCCCATGAGCAGTTCTTC. Its translation is CASSLVGQSPHEQFF.

V and J are TRBV19 and TRBJ2-3; no clear D gene. CDR1 is LNHDA, CDR2 SQIVND, per germline (reference sequence). V lost 3 bases and J 2 bases, leaving 15 bases between the germline ends. The CDR3 has 16 amino acids. The CDR3 sequence is CASSIFGSEDTDTQYF. CDR3 DNA: TGTGCCAGTAGTATCTTCGGTTCAGAGGACACAGATACGCAGTATTTT.

The table lists this clonotype with many counts. The chain uses TRBV6-5 and TRBJ2-3; 9 nucleotides match TRBD1. Trimming cost V 6 bases and J 3 bases; bases outside gene matches: 4. The CDR3 covers 14 residues. Germline V gene lookup returns CDR1 MNHEY and CDR2 SVGAGI. The CDR3 spells CASSYGTGTDTQYF. The CDR3 DNA sequence: TGTGCCAGCAGCTACGGGACAGGGACAGATACGCAGTATTTT.

This clonotype was counted at least ten times. The V call is TRBV7-9, the J call TRBJ2-7; the D is unclear. CDR3 length equals 14 residues. Per germline, CDR1 SEHNR and CDR2 FQNEAQ (reference sequence). The V end was cut by 5 bases, the J end by 6 bases, with 17 bases between. CDR3 DNA: TGTGCCAGCAGCCCCTTCGACCAGCTTGCCGAGCAGTACTTC. It translates to CASSPFDQLAEQYF.